This T cell receptor (beta chain) was captured in a study of blood T cells in healthy people across ages. Next came a second PCR, run for about 7 to 11 cycles, which used a sample-barcoded 5' primer along with a J-beta primer mix. Each cDNA molecule carried a tag from a template-switch adaptor that contained 12 random nucleotides. TCRdb re-derived calls from the 5' RACE reads in MiXCR, one entry per CDR3 protein. The sample lists 650,000 to 900,000 distinct CDR3 sequences, approximately 59% occurring once. The sequencing sample was made of blood. The clonotype originates from a young man in good health.

CDR3 region: CASSSPGEASNSPLHF. Written as DNA, the CDR3 is TGTGCCAGCAGTTCGCCCGGTGAAGCAAGTAACTCACCCCTCCACTTT. The chain employs TRBV6-5 and TRBJ1-6; D unresolved. V lost 4 bases to trimming and J lost 10 bases, with 20 bases between them. Germline CDR1 is MNHEY and CDR2 is SVGAGI. The CDR3 spans 16 residues.